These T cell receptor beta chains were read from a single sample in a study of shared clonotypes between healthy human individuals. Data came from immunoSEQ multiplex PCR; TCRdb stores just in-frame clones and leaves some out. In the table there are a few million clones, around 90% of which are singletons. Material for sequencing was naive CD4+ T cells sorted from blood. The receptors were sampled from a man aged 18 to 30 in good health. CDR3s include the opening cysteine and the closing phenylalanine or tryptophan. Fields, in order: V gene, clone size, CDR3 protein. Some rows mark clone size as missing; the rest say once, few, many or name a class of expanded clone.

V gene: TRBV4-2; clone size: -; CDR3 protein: CASSQGEGGYGYTF
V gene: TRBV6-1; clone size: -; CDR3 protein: CASSERQGGNEQFF
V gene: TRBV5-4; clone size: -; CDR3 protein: CASSREYSGELFF
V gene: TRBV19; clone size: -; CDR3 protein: CASSRTGLREKLFF
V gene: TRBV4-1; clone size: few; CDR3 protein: CASSQSDRAGNQPQHF
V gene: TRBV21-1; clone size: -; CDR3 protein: CASSNRASGDSNYNEQFF
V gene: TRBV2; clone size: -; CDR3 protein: CASSGGLWGNEQFF
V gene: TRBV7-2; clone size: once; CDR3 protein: CASSPGPGKLFF
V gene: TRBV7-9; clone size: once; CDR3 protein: CASTTQRGTDTQYF
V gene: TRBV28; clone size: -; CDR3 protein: CASSLSSMGQGAYGYTF
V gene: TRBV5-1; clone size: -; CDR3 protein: CASSSLAGGNTDTQYF
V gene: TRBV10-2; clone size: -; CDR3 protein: CASIQGAGNTEAFF
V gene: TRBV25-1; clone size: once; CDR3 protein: CASSEAYGTSGRNYEQYF
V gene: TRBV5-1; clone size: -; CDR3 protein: CASSLGQGPNSPLHF
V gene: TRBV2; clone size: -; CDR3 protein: CASKGGTSSYNEQFF
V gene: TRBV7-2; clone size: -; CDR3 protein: CASSLVQGLRETQYF
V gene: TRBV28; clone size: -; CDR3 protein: CASTPQGRLADIQYF
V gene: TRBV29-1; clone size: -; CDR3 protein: CSVASRLANHNEQFF
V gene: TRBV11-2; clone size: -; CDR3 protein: CASSPATVQAPTF
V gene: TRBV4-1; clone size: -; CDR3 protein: CASSQWGLPVNSPLHF
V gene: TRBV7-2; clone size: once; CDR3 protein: CASSLAANTGELFF
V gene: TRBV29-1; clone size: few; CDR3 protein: CSVDVGLDTQYF
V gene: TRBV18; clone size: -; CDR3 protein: CASSPPGQVNEQYF
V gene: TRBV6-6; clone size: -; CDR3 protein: CASSRVSGTKGNTIYF